The present entry profiles one T cell receptor beta chain with its context. Its antigen remains unknown. The data stem from a study of T cells in localized non-small cell lung cancer. Findings and limits, study-wide: Tumor trailed uninvolved adjacent lung in T cell clonality, which peaked there. Sequencing was limited to one tumor region, leaving the possibility of heterogeneity open. There were a median around 59 of the top 100 tumor clones appearing in adjacent lung. Elevated circulating T cell density in blood was associated with longer overall survival.

Germline CDR1 GTSNPN, CDR2 SVGIG (reference sequence). This CDR3 contains 15 residues. The ends were cut back, 4 bases at V and 1 base at J, with 14 bases in the middle. The method was immunoSEQ multiplex PCR; TCRdb's version includes in-frame clones alone and lacks a portion of them. This sample has approximately 47,000 clones; about 86% occur once, and the top ten carry 2.5%. This specimen was PBMCs, taken before any cancer treatment. The sequence was obtained from a man between 40 and 70 years old with stage II lung adenocarcinoma. This chain joins TRBV30 and TRBJ1-3; D might be TRBD1 (6 bases). The CDR3: CAWNDFGTSGNTIYF. DNA for the CDR3: TGTGCCTGGAATGACTTCGGGACATCTGGAAACACCATATATTTT.